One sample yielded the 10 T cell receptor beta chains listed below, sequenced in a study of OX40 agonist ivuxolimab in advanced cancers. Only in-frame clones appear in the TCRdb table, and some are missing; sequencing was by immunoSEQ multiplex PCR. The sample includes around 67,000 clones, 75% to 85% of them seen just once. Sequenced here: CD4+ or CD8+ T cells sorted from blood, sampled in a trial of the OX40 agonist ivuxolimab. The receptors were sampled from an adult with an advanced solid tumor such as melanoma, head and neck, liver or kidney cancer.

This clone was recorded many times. CDR3 region: CASSPPAGEPYEQYF. CDR3 DNA sequence: TGTGCCAGCAGCCCCCCGGCGGGGGAACCCTACGAGCAGTACTTC. The chain uses TRBV7-9 and TRBJ2-7; 7 bases are a match to TRBD2. The CDR3 runs 15 residues. CDR1 is SEHNR, CDR2 FQNEAQ, per germline (reference sequence). With V trimmed by 5 bases and J by 2 bases, 9 bases remained unmatched.

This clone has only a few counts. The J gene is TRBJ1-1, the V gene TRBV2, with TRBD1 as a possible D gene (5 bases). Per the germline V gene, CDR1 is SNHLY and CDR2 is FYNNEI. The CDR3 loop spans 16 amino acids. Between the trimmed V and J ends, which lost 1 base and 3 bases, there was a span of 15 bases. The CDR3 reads CASSEGGRVGDTEAFF. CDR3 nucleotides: TGTGCCAGCAGTGAAGGTGGCAGGGTTGGAGACACTGAAGCTTTCTTT.

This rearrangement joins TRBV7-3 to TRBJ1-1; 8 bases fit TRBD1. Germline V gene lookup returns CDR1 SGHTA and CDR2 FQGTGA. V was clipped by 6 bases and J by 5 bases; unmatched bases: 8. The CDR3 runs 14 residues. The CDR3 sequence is CASSPGGAKTEAFF. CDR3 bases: TGTGCCAGCAGTCCAGGGGGCGCGAAAACTGAAGCTTTCTTT.

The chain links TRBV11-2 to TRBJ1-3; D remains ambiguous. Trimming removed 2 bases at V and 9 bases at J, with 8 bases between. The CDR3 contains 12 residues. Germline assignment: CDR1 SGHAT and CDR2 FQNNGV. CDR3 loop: CASSLQESTIYF. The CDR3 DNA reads TGTGCCAGCAGCTTACAGGAAAGCACCATATATTTT. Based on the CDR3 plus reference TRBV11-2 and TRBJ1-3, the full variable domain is EAGVAQSPRYKIIEKRQSVAFWCNPISGHATLYWYQQILGQGPKLLIQFQNNGVVDDSQLPKDRFSAERLKGVDSTLKIQPAKLEDSAVYLCASSLQESTIYFGEGSWLTVV.

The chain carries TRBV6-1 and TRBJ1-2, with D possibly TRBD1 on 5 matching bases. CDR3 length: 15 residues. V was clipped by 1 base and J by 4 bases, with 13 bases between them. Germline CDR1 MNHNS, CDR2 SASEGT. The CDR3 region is CASSEVPGKGYGYTF. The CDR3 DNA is TGTGCCAGCAGTGAAGTACCAGGGAAGGGCTATGGCTACACCTTC.

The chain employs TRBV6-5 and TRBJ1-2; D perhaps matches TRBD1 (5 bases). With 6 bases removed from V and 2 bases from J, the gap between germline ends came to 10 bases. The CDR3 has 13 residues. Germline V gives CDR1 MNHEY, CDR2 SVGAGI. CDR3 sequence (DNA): TGTGCCAGCAGGAAACAGGAAAACTATGGCTACACCTTC. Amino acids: CASRKQENYGYTF.

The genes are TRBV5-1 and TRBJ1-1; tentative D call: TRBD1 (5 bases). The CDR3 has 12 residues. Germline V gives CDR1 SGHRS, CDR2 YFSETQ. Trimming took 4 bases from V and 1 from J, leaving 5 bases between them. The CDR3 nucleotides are TGCGCCAGCAGCGGACAGAACACTGAAGCTTTCTTT. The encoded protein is CASSGQNTEAFF.

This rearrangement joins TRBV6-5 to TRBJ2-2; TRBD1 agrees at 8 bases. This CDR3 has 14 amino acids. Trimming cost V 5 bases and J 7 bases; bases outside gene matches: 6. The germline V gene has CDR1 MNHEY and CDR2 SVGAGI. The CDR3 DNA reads TGTGCCAGCAGTGGACAGGGAAATCACGGGGAGCTGTTTTTT. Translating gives CASSGQGNHGELFF.

The CDR3 protein is CASSPESYEQYF. The CDR3 DNA reads TGTGCCAGCTCACCAGAAAGCTACGAGCAGTACTTC. The gene calls are TRBV18 and TRBJ2-5, with D uncertain. The last part of the DNA fits TRBJ2-7 better; the J call may be wrong. CDR3 length equals 12 residues. CDR1 KGHSH and CDR2 LQKENI come from the germline V gene.

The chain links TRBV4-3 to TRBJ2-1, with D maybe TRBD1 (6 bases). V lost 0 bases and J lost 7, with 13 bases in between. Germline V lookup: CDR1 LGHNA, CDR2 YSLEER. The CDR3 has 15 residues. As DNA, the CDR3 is TGCGCCAGCAGCCAAGATCAGGGGTTGAGGAATGAGCAGTTCTTC. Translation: CASSQDQGLRNEQFF.